Included here is one T cell receptor (beta chain) sequence, with context. Its antigen remains unknown. The 5'RACE method, run with constant-segment primers, produced TCR alpha and TCR beta cDNA libraries (carrying sample barcodes and UMIs). MiXCR, run by TCRdb on the 5' RACE reads, gives a single entry per CDR3 protein. Of around 310,000 distinct CDR3 sequences in the sample, less than 20% were seen once. This entry comes from a study of T-cell memory formation after mild COVID-19. The CDR3 consists of 12 residues. Germline CDR1 MNHEY, CDR2 SVGEGT. The germline V and J ends were trimmed by 5 bases and 4 bases, with 8 bases remaining between them. Regarding the study as a whole: Whether second-wave clones peaking at day 37 were SARS-CoV-2 specific went unconfirmed. Among clones contracting day 15 to 85, CD4/CD8 was balanced, whereas later expanders leaned CD4+.

The chain is built from TRBV6-2 or TRBV6-3 and TRBJ1-1; D is ambiguous. Input material: PBMCs or a T cell subset sorted from them (not recorded which). The clonotype was recovered from a man younger than 35 who had mild COVID-19 (a few samples of this study predate the infection). Cell type and time point are not known. As DNA, the CDR3 is TGTGCCAGCAGTCAGAGGAGCACTGAAGCTTTCTTT. It is translated as CASSQRSTEAFF.